Following are 20 T cell receptor beta chains from one sample sequenced in a study of vaccination effects on CD4 cells after COVID-19. Some clones are missing from TCRdb's copy, which holds only in-frame ones; the method was immunoSEQ multiplex PCR. The table shows around 54,000 clones, with around 75% occurring only once. Antigen-specific CD4+ T cells were expanded (with viral peptide pools) by the ViraFEST assay ahead of sequencing. Around day 10 of culture, CD4+ T cells were separated out. The antigens of these receptors remain unknown. The sample here was CD4+ T cells from PBMCs cultured with HCoV-229E spike peptides, taken before COVID-19 vaccination. Source of these receptors: a human donor who received a COVID-19 vaccine.

The V call is TRBV7-8, the J call TRBJ2-2; no clear D gene. V dropped 3 bases and J dropped 0 bases, with 8 bases sitting between them. Germline V gives CDR1 SGHVS, CDR2 FQNEAQ. The CDR3 has 15 amino acids. CDR3 amino acids: CASSLAESNTGELFF. In DNA, the CDR3 is TGTGCCAGCAGCTTGGCAGAGTCGAACACCGGGGAGCTGTTTTTT.

V usage is TRBV12-3 or TRBV12-4 and J usage is TRBJ2-3; no clear D gene. This CDR3 contains 12 residues. Trimming removed 5 bases at V and 6 bases at J, with 9 bases between. CDR3: CASSTRWDTQYF. CDR3 bases: TGTGCCAGCAGTACACGTTGGGATACGCAGTATTTT.

V gene TRBV18 combines with J gene TRBJ1-1, with D possibly TRBD1 on 6 matching bases. CDR3 size: 14 residues. Germline V lookup: CDR1 KGHSH, CDR2 LQKENI. Trimming left V 2 bases short and J 2 bases short, with 9 bases between. The CDR3 DNA sequence: TGTGCCAGCTCACCATCCGGGGGCAACACTGAAGCTTTCTTT. It is translated as CASSPSGGNTEAFF.

The chain has TRBV5-3 and TRBJ2-7; D is uncertain. TRBV5-3 is flagged as an ORF with uncertain function. The CDR3 is 11 residues long. The CDR3 sequence is CATYFSYEQYV. In DNA, the CDR3 is TGTGCGACATACTTCTCCTACGAGCAGTACGTC.

This chain joins TRBV10-3 and TRBJ2-1, with TRBD2 matching over 9 bases. V was pared by 2 bases and J by 13 bases, with 3 bases of the junction left unmatched. Germline V gene lookup returns CDR1 ENHRY and CDR2 SYGVKD. The CDR3 has 12 amino acids. The CDR3: CAISEPGLAQFF. For the CDR3, the DNA is TGTGCCATCAGTGAGCCGGGACTAGCACAGTTCTTC.

The rearrangement joins TRBV18 to TRBJ2-2; 9 positions match TRBD1. The CDR3 covers 14 residues. Germline loops: CDR1 KGHSH, CDR2 LQKENI. The junction had 1 base not matched to a gene; V was cut back by 4 bases and J by 4 bases. CDR3 region: CASSQGQGTGELFF. In nucleotides, the CDR3 is TGTGCCAGCTCACAGGGACAGGGCACCGGGGAGCTGTTTTTT.

This clone was seen only a few times. In DNA, the CDR3 is TGTGCCAGCCGGGGGGGCAGAACTGAAGCTTTCTTT. This gives the protein CASRGGRTEAFF. The V call is TRBV14, the J call TRBJ1-1; D is possibly TRBD1 (6 bases). The CDR3 contains 12 residues. Trimming stripped 8 bases from V and 5 bases from J, with 12 bases between. Per germline, CDR1 SGHDN and CDR2 FVKESK.

The rearrangement joins TRBV18 to TRBJ1-2; possible D gene TRBD1, 5 bases. Trimming took off 4 bases at V and 7 bases at J, with 10 bases between the two ends. The germline V gene encodes CDR1 KGHSH and CDR2 LQKENI. The CDR3 extends over 12 amino acids. CDR3 DNA sequence: TGTGCCAGCTCACAAGACAGTACTGGCTACACCTTC. It codes for CASSQDSTGYTF.

This clone occurred a few times. The chain has TRBV30 and TRBJ1-2, with D perhaps TRBD1 (6 bases). Germline-derived CDR1 and CDR2 are GTSNPN and SVGIG (reference sequence). The V and J ends lost 3 bases and 7 bases respectively, with 15 bases between them. The CDR3 totals 13 residues. The CDR3 loop reads CAWSKDSSIGYTF. The CDR3 coding sequence is TGTGCCTGGAGCAAGGACAGCTCTATTGGCTACACCTTC.

CDR3: CASSPPSPGVYNEQFF. The CDR3 bases are TGTGCCAGCTCACCACCCTCTCCGGGGGTGTACAATGAGCAGTTCTTC. V is TRBV18 and J is TRBJ2-1, with D possibly TRBD2 on 6 matching bases. V lost 0 bases and J lost 4, with 13 bases in between. The CDR3 sequence is 16 residues long. Germline CDR1 reads KGHSH; CDR2 reads LQKENI.

V usage is TRBV6-4 and J usage is TRBJ2-5; 8 bases are a match to TRBD2. Germline loops: CDR1 MRHNA, CDR2 SNTAGT. The CDR3 loop spans 15 amino acids. Trimming at V came to 7 bases and at J to 5 bases, leaving 12 bases not matched to a gene. CDR3 region: CASTPPGGGCETQYF. In DNA, the CDR3 is TGTGCCAGCACGCCCCCGGGCGGGGGGTGCGAGACCCAGTACTTC.

In this sample, this clone turned up a few times. The chain combines TRBV30 with TRBJ2-3; no clear D gene. Trimming took 5 bases from V and 2 from J, leaving 14 bases between them. Germline assignment: CDR1 GTSNPN and CDR2 SVGIG (reference sequence). The CDR3 is 14 amino acids. The CDR3 sequence is CAWSRRLLTDTQYF. The DNA for the CDR3 is TGTGCCTGGTCTCGTCGGCTGCTCACAGATACGCAGTATTTT.

This clone appeared a few times. V is TRBV2 and J is TRBJ1-2; 8 bases line up with TRBD1. The CDR3 runs to 13 residues. Looked up from germline, CDR1 is SNHLY and CDR2 is FYNNEI. J was trimmed by 2 bases and V by 5 bases; bases with no gene match: 1. The chain's CDR3 is CASSRDRNYGYTF. CDR3 DNA sequence: TGTGCCAGCAGTCGGGACAGGAACTATGGCTACACCTTC.

The genes are TRBV6-2 or TRBV6-3 and TRBJ1-2; 7 bases map to TRBD1. V shed 2 bases and J 7 bases; nucleotides not matched to a gene: 7. CDR1 is MNHEY, CDR2 SVGEGT, per germline. CDR3 size: 14 residues. The CDR3 region has the DNA TGTGCCAGCAGTTACCGAGCAGGGGGACTTGGCTACACCTTC. Amino acid sequence: CASSYRAGGLGYTF.

V gene TRBV5-4 combines with J gene TRBJ2-1; 7 bases fit TRBD1. The CDR3 runs 14 residues. With V trimmed by 0 bases and J by 7 bases, 4 bases remained unmatched. Looked up from germline, CDR1 is SGHNT and CDR2 is YYREEE (reference sequence). CDR3 in DNA: TGTGCCAGCAGCTTGGGACAGGGTTATAATGAGCAGTTCTTC. Protein: CASSLGQGYNEQFF. Full variable domain (remainder filled in from reference TRBV5-4 and TRBJ2-1): ETGVTQSPTHLIKTRGQQVTLRCSSQSGHNTVSWYQQALGQGPQFIFQYYREEENGRGNFPPRFSGLQFPNYSSELNVNALELDDSALYLCASSLGQGYNEQFFGPGTRLTVL.

A few counts support this clone. This rearrangement joins TRBV6-2 or TRBV6-3 to TRBJ2-2; tentatively, D is TRBD1 or TRBD2 (5 bases each). The CDR3 extends over 14 amino acids. Deletions cut 5 bases from V and 5 bases from J, with 12 bases between. CDR1 and CDR2 (germline): MNHEY, SVGEGT. CDR3 DNA: TGTGCCAGCAGTCGCCGGGACGGTACCGGGGAGCTGTTTTTT. It is translated as CASSRRDGTGELFF.

The chain joins TRBV7-3 to TRBJ1-6; 8 nucleotides match TRBD1. The CDR3 loop spans 14 amino acids. Looked up from germline, CDR1 is SGHTA and CDR2 is FQGTGA. Trimming at V came to 3 bases and at J to 7 bases, leaving 2 bases not matched to a gene. Here the CDR3 DNA reads TGTGCCAGCAGCTTCGGGACAGGCAATTCACCCCTCCACTTT. Amino acid sequence: CASSFGTGNSPLHF.

The rearrangement uses TRBV6-5 and TRBJ2-5; the match to TRBD1 covers 9 bases. This CDR3 spans 14 amino acids. The ends lost 5 bases at V and 3 bases at J; junction bases unmatched: 4. Germline V gene lookup returns CDR1 MNHEY and CDR2 SVGAGI. The CDR3 nucleotides are TGTGCCAGCAGTCGCCGGACAGGGGAAGAGACCCAGTACTTC. As protein: CASSRRTGEETQYF.

This chain uses TRBV4-1 with TRBJ2-3, with D perhaps matching TRBD2 (6 bases). Germline CDR1 is MGHRA and CDR2 is YSYEKL. The germline V and J ends were trimmed by 4 bases and 2 bases, with 16 bases remaining between them. This CDR3 is 16 amino acids long. The CDR3 sequence is CASSRPGTSNTDTQYF. The CDR3 DNA sequence: TGCGCCAGCAGCCGTCCCGGGACTTCAAACACAGATACGCAGTATTTT.

The V call is TRBV6-1, the J call TRBJ2-3; D not certain. The length of the CDR3 is 14 residues. Germline CDR1 reads MNHNS; CDR2 reads SASEGT. With 1 base removed from V and 2 bases from J, the gap between germline ends came to 7 bases. This CDR3 is CASSEVWLTDTQYF. CDR3 coding DNA: TGTGCCAGCAGTGAAGTTTGGCTCACAGATACGCAGTATTTT.